This T cell receptor beta chain was obtained from a study of molecular identifiers for immune sequencing clone quantification (dated by TCRdb to 2016 to 2019). With respect to the entire study: In a replicate experiment, RNA from roughly 20,000 or 100,000 naive CD8 T cells was split into five aliquots, four of which were sequenced. This methods study benchmarked molecular-identifier clustering-based TCR repertoire sequencing (MIDCIRS) and TCR RNA copy counting, using CD8 T cells to do so. General conclusions and limits of the study: Modeling estimated 2.5 to 3 recovered TCR RNA copies per cell, compared with about ten by digital PCR, which implies roughly 30% capture efficiency. Spiked-in Jurkat TCR RNA (roughly 10 copies' worth), which is not part of the donor repertoire, was contained in the naive libraries. Without barcode sub-clustering, chimeric consensus sequences inflated TCR diversity; chimeras reached as high as 47%. Spiked-in Jurkat TCR RNA equal to a single cell's worth was reported to be detectable even within 1,200,000 naive CD8 T cells. Highly expanded clone sizes could be underestimated because identical TCR molecules may share a barcode. In CMV-specific effector cells, clones with more than 20 RNA copies contained over 98% of molecules, whereas in naive cells such clones contained under 1% of molecules.

This clonotype was counted many times. Its antigen remains unidentified. Base qualities were left out, and no much larger clone turns up one base away. Libraries of naive CD8 T cells were built from anywhere between roughly 17,000 and 1,100,000 sorted cells, with 10%, 30% or 50% of the purified RNA used. Naive CD8 T cells, defined as CD8+CD4-CCR7+CD45RA+, were FACS-sorted into RLT Plus buffer on a BD FACSAria II. Under 11 TCR copies' worth of Jurkat RNA were spiked into roughly 17,000-1,100,000 naive CD8 T cell samples to test detection sensitivity. CD8 T cells were enriched with RosetteSep CD8+ T Cell Enrichment Cocktail and Ficoll-Paque, followed by ACK red cell lysis. Libraries were prepared through PCR. Reads for this sample came from a NextSeq 500. Preparation of bulk TCR libraries followed a previously described approach, with the TCR primers listed in Table S5. Total RNA was purified with the Qiagen AllPrep DNA/RNA kit. Before analysis, reads from multiple sequencing runs of the same library were pooled. The paper's data handling went like this. Reads were retained only if their TCR constant sequence matched exactly, and those retained reads were trimmed to 150 nt and grouped according to their 12-nt molecular barcodes. Reads inside each barcode group were sub-clustered using a 15% Levenshtein threshold, and a quality-weighted consensus sequence was constructed for each RNA molecule. Non-functional sequences were filtered out, along with any lower-count sequence sitting one edit away from another sequence. Based on a fit of two negative binomial distributions, barcode sub-clusters having less than 20% of the maximum read count were discarded. TCRdb cleaned the public reads at Q25 with fastp, built clones with MiXCR and kept in-frame beta chains. Each record represents a unique CDR3 protein, reported with the most common genes and DNA among its rows. The V and J calls come from TCRdb's annotation, not from the publication. The sample table holds about 86,000 distinct CDR3 sequences, of which nearly 25% were seen once. Clones ranked in the top ten supply 0.78% of the sample.

The CDR3 runs 16 amino acids, cysteine and phenylalanine included. The sequence is cut down to CDR3 DNA, 48 bases in frame from base 1. CDR1 and CDR2, looked up from the germline V gene (reference sequence), are SEHNR and FQNEAQ. Cut back by 0 bases and 1 base, the V and J ends lie 7 bases apart. The TCR sequence derives from a human donor in good health. Some libraries in this study had Jurkat cell RNA spiked in. Sequenced material: naive CD8+ T cells from blood, with Jurkat cell RNA spiked in. This specimen's cell subset or site label, per the study, means: FACS-sorted CD8+CD4-CCR7+CD45RA+ naive T cells. The V and J segments used are TRBV7-9 and TRBJ2-6; the best D guess is TRBD2, with 6 bases matching. The encoded CDR3 is CASSLAGGSGANVLTF. The nucleotide sequence is given as TGTGCCAGCAGCTTAGCCGGAGGGTCTGGGGCCAACGTCCTGACTTTC.